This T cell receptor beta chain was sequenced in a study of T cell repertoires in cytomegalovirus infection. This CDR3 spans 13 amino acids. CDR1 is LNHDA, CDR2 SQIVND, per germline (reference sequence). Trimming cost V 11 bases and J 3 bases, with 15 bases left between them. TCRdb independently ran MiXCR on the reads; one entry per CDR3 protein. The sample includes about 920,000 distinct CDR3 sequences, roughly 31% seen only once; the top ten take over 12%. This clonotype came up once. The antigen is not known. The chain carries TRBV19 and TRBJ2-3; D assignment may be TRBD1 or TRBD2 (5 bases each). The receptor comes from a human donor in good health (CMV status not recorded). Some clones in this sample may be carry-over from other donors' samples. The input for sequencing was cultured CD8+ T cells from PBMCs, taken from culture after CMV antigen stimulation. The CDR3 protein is CASRDLATDTQYF. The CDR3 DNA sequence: TGTGCCTCGAGGGACCTTGCAACAGATACGCAGTATTTT.